The source of this T cell receptor beta chain is a study of shared clonotypes between healthy human individuals (dated by TCRdb to the early 2020s). Context from the whole study: Three men and a couple of women, aged 18 to 49 years, made up the cohort. Libraries were prepared and TCR repertoires were sequenced by different laboratories using diverse techniques, in order to increase sequencing depth and limit assay-specific biases. The study deeply sequenced blood TCR repertoires of roughly five healthy adults to estimate repertoire size and the extent of clonotype sharing between individuals. For each donor, three plates each were used for CD4 naive and CD4 memory, two plates were used for CD8 naive, and one plate was used for CD8 memory. Each donor's leukapheresis produced roughly between roughly 0.85 and 10 billion PBMCs. Points the paper makes about the study in general: Rarefaction of sorted-subset datasets indicated incomplete sequencing despite the large sequencing depth. Across a few donors, roughly 5.1% of naive CD4, roughly 3.3% of naive CD8, 2.3% of memory CD4, and roughly 0.41% of memory CD8 clonotypes were shared. Sampling was restricted to blood, and TCR repertoires in tissues likely differ from the TCR repertoires found in blood. Compared with non-shared clonotypes, the clonotypes found in all four sorted-subset donors had higher generation probabilities. Pairwise subsampling led to the expectation that sequencing depth would affect the degree of clonotype sharing among donors. Estimated clonotype richness was generally larger for naive than for memory subsets. Because the study included a small number of donors, the genetic and exposure-history diversity represented was limited.

Notes on this clone: Its antigen remains undetermined. Per-nucleotide qualities are absent, and no much larger clonotype sits a single base away.

Healthy HIV-negative adults with no recently reported acute infections or vaccinations were included as donors. All donors were Caucasian adults living in Nashville, Tennessee, USA. CD4+ T cells were enriched by magnetic negative selection, after which naive cells were positively selected on CD45RA and the negative fraction was taken as the memory subset. After blood collection by leukapheresis, PBMCs were isolated using Ficoll-Histopaque density gradient centrifugation and then cryopreserved in the vapor phase of liquid nitrogen. Analytical flow cytometry was used to check the purity and quantity of each magnetically sorted T cell population. Genomic DNA was isolated from every sorted fraction and measured by UV absorbance on a Nanodrop 2000c. Using the deep immunoSEQ assay, multiplex PCR amplified TCR CDR3 regions from genomic DNA. Extracted genomic DNA from each cell subset was distributed evenly across all wells of several immunoSEQ 96-well plates, and each plate was treated as a replicate. For sorted subsets, about 200 ng genomic DNA, equal to 30,000 to 35,000 T cell genomes, was loaded into each replicate PCR. Purified libraries were quantified with a Qubit 3.0 fluorometer, sized on a Bioanalyzer 2100, and re-quantified with the KAPA Library Quantification kit. Every immunoSEQ 96-well plate was sequenced on a separate single-read 150-cycle Illumina NextSeq 550 flow cell. The published analysis was carried out like this. Because the immunoSEQ output included only junctional sequences and no quality scores, the filtering could not be the same as the filtering used for full-length reads. To assign V/J genes and CDR3, sequences were annotated using PyIR, a Python wrapper for IgBLAST v1.9, with IMGT germline references. Reads with weak V/J assignments (E-value above 1e-6), missing CDR3, stop codons, out-of-frame junctions, or ambiguous translated residues were removed. V3J clonotypes were defined as sequences sharing an identical inferred V gene, J gene, and CDR3 amino acid sequence. Percentage overlap between repertoires was calculated by dividing the number of shared unique clonotypes by the size of the smaller repertoire. Repertoire richness was assessed with RTK rarefaction, the Chao1 estimator, and Recon v2.1 estimates of unobserved clonotypes. OLGA was used to compute generation probabilities for all TCRbeta clonotypes that the gDNA method yielded from a few donors. The table was pulled from immuneACCESS by TCRdb, which kept in-frame rearrangements only. Such tables lose some clones; where checked, under half of the loss comes from unresolved V genes, and the rest has no known cause. V and J calls and clone size are copied from that table; D and trimming were computed from the DNA. This sample is represented by about 2.4 million clones; over 85% of them were singletons. Clones ranked in the top ten supply roughly 0.15% of the sample.

The TCR was taken from a man in his late teens or twenties in good health. The sequencing input was naive CD4+ T cells sorted from blood. This specimen's cell subset or site label, interpreted: CD45RA+ positively selected.

The CDR3 sequence is CASSLEYSTGELFF. The nucleotide sequence reads as follows: TGTGCCAGCAGTTTAGAATACAGCACCGGGGAGCTGTTTTTT. The V and J genes are TRBV27 and TRBJ2-2, with the D gene too uncertain to name. CDR1 and CDR2 (MNHEY, SMNVEV) derive from the germline V gene (reference sequence). The junction carries 8 bases between V and J, which are trimmed by 2 bases and 4 bases respectively. From cysteine to phenylalanine, the CDR3 is 14 amino acids long. Left in the record is the CDR3 DNA by itself, 42 bases read in frame from the first base.